Sequencing of this T cell receptor (beta chain) was carried out in a study of shared clonotypes between healthy human individuals. Sequenced by immunoSEQ multiplex PCR; TCRdb stores in-frame clones only, minus some. The table lists about 470,000 clones, around 79% of them singletons, with roughly 13% in the top ten. Germline values: CDR1 SNHLY, CDR2 FYNNEI. The CDR3 consists of 14 residues. V lost 0 bases and J 6 bases, leaving 9 bases between the germline ends. The table lists this clone with a count of one. Its antigen is not known. General study points: The represented genetic and exposure-history diversity was limited by the small number of donors.

The rearrangement joins TRBV2 to TRBJ2-4; D assignment may be TRBD1 or TRBD2 (5 bases each). The sequence was collected from a woman aged 40 to 50 in good health. Some clones in this sample may be carry-over from other donors' samples. Input material: PBMCs. CDR3 protein: CASSEALGTNIQYF. The CDR3, as DNA: TGTGCCAGCAGTGAAGCGCTCGGGACAAACATTCAGTACTTC. The entire variable domain, with the rest obtained from reference TRBV2 and TRBJ2-4, is as follows: EPEVTQTPSHQVTQMGQEVILRCVPISNHLYFYWYRQILGQKVEFLVSFYNNEISEKSEIFDDQFSVERPDGSNFTLKIRSTKLEDSAMYFCASSEALGTNIQYFGAGTRLSVL.